The 28 T cell receptor beta chains below were found in one sample sequenced in a study of cytomegalovirus exposure and HLA in healthy donors. 13 Jbeta primers and 60 Vbeta primers were used for the PCR. Produced via immunoSEQ multiplex PCR; TCRdb's table is partial and in-frame only. This table holds 100,000 to 150,000 clones, around 72% found once. Sequencing was carried out using PBMCs. The receptors shown here come from a man aged 25 to 40 in good health and CMV-seronegative.

The rearrangement uses TRBV6-1 and TRBJ1-2, with a weak D call TRBD1 (6 bases). Germline V gene lookup returns CDR1 MNHNS and CDR2 SASEGT. Trimming removed 2 bases at V and 6 bases at J, with 10 bases between. The CDR3 totals 13 residues. CDR3 protein: CASSERGQNGYTF. In DNA, the CDR3 is TGTGCCAGCAGTGAACGAGGACAGAATGGCTACACCTTC.

The V and J genes are TRBV19 and TRBJ1-5; maybe TRBD1 (5 bases). CDR3 length equals 15 residues. Germline V lookup: CDR1 LNHDA, CDR2 SQIVND (reference sequence). V was shortened by 0 bases and J by 0 bases, with 6 bases between the two germline ends. This CDR3 is CASSIDRVSNQPQHF. The CDR3 DNA reads TGTGCCAGTAGTATAGACAGGGTTAGCAATCAGCCCCAGCATTTT.

The chain couples TRBV9 to TRBJ2-7; perhaps TRBD2 as D (6 bases). This CDR3 comprises 14 residues. Trimming removed 7 bases from V and 3 bases from J, with 17 bases in between. Per the germline V gene, CDR1 is SGDLS and CDR2 is YYNGEE. The CDR3 coding sequence is TGTGCCAGCTCCATTGGCGGGGAACACTACGAGCAGTACTTC. Residues: CASSIGGEHYEQYF.

This clone was observed a few times. The chain recombines TRBV6-5 with TRBJ2-1; tentatively, D is TRBD2 (7 bases). CDR3 length equals 10 residues. Germline V gene lookup returns CDR1 MNHEY and CDR2 SVGAGI. Trimming left V 8 bases short and J 12 bases short, with 11 bases between. The CDR3 sequence is CASGGGGQFF. The DNA of the CDR3 is TGTGCCAGCGGAGGGGGGGGGCAGTTCTTC.

V gene TRBV9 combines with J gene TRBJ1-2; tentatively, D is TRBD1 (6 bases). This CDR3 comprises 14 residues. Per the germline V gene, CDR1 is SGDLS and CDR2 is YYNGEE. V was shortened by 4 bases and J by 0 bases, with 10 bases between the two germline ends. The CDR3 nucleotides read TGTGCCAGCAGCCCGGACAGAGCTAACTATGGCTACACCTTC. Amino acid sequence: CASSPDRANYGYTF.

The J gene is TRBJ2-3, the V gene TRBV19; 9 nucleotides agree with TRBD2. Trimming cost V 6 bases and J 6 bases; bases outside gene matches: 19. Germline CDR1 and CDR2: LNHDA and SQIVND (reference sequence). This CDR3 is built from 18 residues. The CDR3 sequence: CASSPRGGAYSPKDTQYF. The CDR3 DNA reads as TGTGCCAGTAGCCCCCGCGGGGGGGCCTATTCCCCAAAGGATACGCAGTATTTT.

This clone was seen more than once but under ten times. The V call is TRBV27, the J call TRBJ2-3; the match to TRBD2 covers 10 bases. Germline V gives CDR1 MNHEY, CDR2 SMNVEV (reference sequence). The V segment lost 5 bases and the J segment 3 bases; nucleotides outside the gene matches: 11. This CDR3 has 17 amino acids. For the CDR3, the DNA is TGTGCCAGCAGTACCCGGACTAGCGGCGTGATTACAGATACGCAGTATTTT. Its translation is CASSTRTSGVITDTQYF.

The genes are TRBV30 and TRBJ1-1; maybe TRBD1 (6 bases). V lost 0 bases to trimming and J lost 4 bases, with 15 bases between them. Germline V gene sequence: CDR1 GTSNPN, CDR2 SVGIG (reference sequence). This CDR3 contains 15 residues. In DNA, the CDR3 is TGTGCCTGGAGTGTACAGGGCTGGGGTGGCACTGAAGCTTTCTTT. This sequence encodes CAWSVQGWGGTEAFF.

This clone showed up just a few times. This sequence joins TRBV29-1 and TRBJ2-3; 10 bases are a match to TRBD2. The CDR3 loop spans 20 amino acids. J gave up 4 bases and V 6 bases, and 25 bases lay outside the gene matches. Germline values: CDR1 SQVTM, CDR2 ANQGSEA. CDR3 region: CSVGNLGLPLSGGVPDTQYF. CDR3 coding DNA: TGCAGCGTGGGGAATTTAGGTCTGCCGTTAAGCGGGGGGGTGCCAGATACGCAGTATTTT.

The chain uses TRBV5-1 and TRBJ2-7; D remains ambiguous. The V gene lost 0 bases and the J gene lost 2 bases, with 9 bases spanning the gap. Germline V gene data show CDR1 as SGHRS and CDR2 as YFSETQ. The CDR3 extends over 14 amino acids. The CDR3 protein is CASSLVAATYEQYF. The CDR3 bases are TGCGCCAGCAGCTTGGTTGCAGCGACCTACGAGCAGTACTTC.

The gene calls are TRBV4-1 and TRBJ1-2; 7 nucleotides line up with TRBD1. CDR3 size: 17 residues. V lost 3 bases, J lost 4 bases, and 14 bases stayed unmatched. Germline V CDR1 and CDR2: MGHRA, YSYEKL. CDR3 nucleotides: TGCGCCAGCAGCCACGAAATCCGGGACAGCTATCTCTATGGCTACACCTTC. It encodes CASSHEIRDSYLYGYTF.

The rearrangement links TRBV7-9 to TRBJ1-6; 8 bases agree with TRBD1. Germline trimming cut 3 bases from V and 11 bases from J; bases unmatched to any gene: 9. The V gene's germline CDR1 is SEHNR and CDR2 FQNEAQ (reference sequence). The CDR3 extends over 15 amino acids. This CDR3 reads CASSLDRAARTPLHF. The CDR3 DNA follows: TGTGCCAGCAGCTTGGACAGGGCGGCAAGAACACCCCTCCACTTT.

V usage is TRBV6-1 and J usage is TRBJ1-3; a possible D gene is TRBD1 (6 bases). Between the trimmed V and J ends, which lost 6 bases and 0 bases, there was a span of 27 bases. CDR3 length: 20 residues. Germline CDR1 and CDR2: MNHNS and SASEGT. The CDR3 sequence is CASSEKAPWTEAYSGNTIYF. In nucleotides, the CDR3 is TGTGCCAGCAGCGAAAAAGCGCCCTGGACAGAAGCTTACTCTGGAAACACCATATATTTT.

The chain couples TRBV7-9 to TRBJ2-2; D is unclear. V was shortened by 1 base and J by 4 bases, with 10 bases between the two germline ends. The CDR3 extends over 15 amino acids. Germline V gene data show CDR1 as SEHNR and CDR2 as FQNEAQ (reference sequence). The CDR3 reads CASSLVVPPTGELFF. The CDR3 DNA reads TGTGCCAGCAGCTTAGTCGTCCCCCCCACCGGGGAGCTGTTTTTT.

V usage is TRBV11-2 and J usage is TRBJ2-5; 9 bases line up with TRBD1. The CDR3 length is 13 residues. Looked up from germline, CDR1 is SGHAT and CDR2 is FQNNGV. After removal of 8 bases from V and 4 bases from J, the junction contained 5 bases not matched to a gene. CDR3 sequence: CASEDRGRETQYF. CDR3 nucleotides: TGTGCCAGCGAGGACAGGGGAAGAGAGACCCAGTACTTC.

CDR3 protein: CASRTGKNTEAFF. The DNA of the CDR3 is TGTGCCAGCAGGACGGGGAAGAACACTGAAGCTTTCTTT. The chain combines TRBV27 with TRBJ1-1; D uncertain. V was cut by 6 bases and J by 1 base, with 9 bases left in between. From germline, CDR1 is MNHEY and CDR2 SMNVEV (reference sequence). The CDR3 spans 13 residues.

V usage is TRBV6-4 and J usage is TRBJ2-3; the match to TRBD2 covers 12 bases. CDR1 MRHNA and CDR2 SNTAGT come from the germline V gene. This CDR3 is 15 amino acids long. Losses at the gene ends were 4 bases for V and 1 base for J; bases not matched to a gene: 0. The CDR3 here is CASSGTSGGTDTQYF. Here the CDR3 DNA reads TGTGCCAGCAGTGGGACTAGCGGGGGCACAGATACGCAGTATTTT.

The V gene is TRBV6-1, the J gene TRBJ2-7; TRBD1 aligns across 9 bases. The V gene end was trimmed by 7 bases and the J gene end by 8 bases; junction bases not matched to a gene: 6. CDR1 MNHNS and CDR2 SASEGT come from the germline V gene. This CDR3 has 12 residues. The CDR3 loop reads CASTRTGAKQYF. The CDR3 DNA reads as TGTGCCAGCACCAGGACAGGGGCCAAGCAGTACTTC.

The V gene is TRBV28, the J gene TRBJ2-1; D possibly corresponds to TRBD2 (5 bases). The CDR3 runs to 15 residues. V lost 5 bases, J lost 3 bases, and 14 bases lay in between. Germline assignment: CDR1 MDHEN and CDR2 SYDVKM. CDR3 sequence (DNA): TGTGCCAGCAGTCCGCGGACTGGAGTCTACAATGAGCAGTTCTTC. Its protein is CASSPRTGVYNEQFF.

The V and J genes are TRBV6-5 and TRBJ1-1; possibly TRBD1 for D (6 bases). Between the trimmed V and J ends, which lost 5 bases and 3 bases, there was a span of 10 bases. The CDR3 runs to 13 residues. Germline V lookup: CDR1 MNHEY, CDR2 SVGAGI. CDR3 in amino acids: CASSLGGDTEAFF. The CDR3 region has the DNA TGTGCCAGCAGTCTAGGGGGGGACACTGAAGCTTTCTTT.

J is TRBJ2-2 and V is TRBV6-5; 10 bases align to TRBD2. The ends lost 2 bases at V and 5 bases at J; junction bases unmatched: 2. The length of the CDR3 is 15 residues. Germline CDR1 is MNHEY and CDR2 is SVGAGI. This CDR3 is CASSYGTSETGELFF. As DNA, the CDR3 is TGTGCCAGCAGTTACGGGACTAGCGAGACCGGGGAGCTGTTTTTT.

This clone occurred once. The chain carries TRBV27 and TRBJ2-7, with 13 bases fitting TRBD2. Germline CDR1 reads MNHEY; CDR2 reads SMNVEV (reference sequence). CDR3 length equals 14 residues. With 6 bases clipped from V and 3 bases from J, the junction kept 2 bases outside the gene matches. CDR3 in DNA: TGTGCCAGCAGACTAGCGGGGGGGGACTACGAGCAGTACTTC. This sequence encodes CASRLAGGDYEQYF.

The chain uses TRBV5-1 and TRBJ2-3; D may be TRBD1 (6 bases). CDR1 SGHRS and CDR2 YFSETQ come from the germline V gene. Trimming stripped 5 bases from V and 2 bases from J, with 12 bases between. CDR3 length: 14 amino acids. The CDR3 region is CASSSTGNTDTQYF. As DNA, the CDR3 is TGCGCCAGCAGTTCGACAGGCAACACAGATACGCAGTATTTT.

The V and J genes are TRBV9 and TRBJ1-6; D ambiguous. V was trimmed by 4 bases and J by 6 bases, leaving 8 bases between them. CDR3 length: 13 residues. Germline V lookup: CDR1 SGDLS, CDR2 YYNGEE. This CDR3 reads CASSPEVNSPLHF. The CDR3 nucleotides are TGTGCCAGCAGCCCAGAGGTTAATTCACCCCTCCACTTT.

The chain uses TRBV29-1 and TRBJ1-2; D is unclear. The germline V and J ends were trimmed by 3 bases and 0 bases, with 8 bases remaining between them. Germline V gene lookup returns CDR1 SQVTM and CDR2 ANQGSEA. The CDR3 covers 13 residues. The DNA for the CDR3 is TGCAGCGTTGACCGGGATACTAACTATGGCTACACCTTC. Residues: CSVDRDTNYGYTF.

The rearrangement joins TRBV7-9 to TRBJ1-2; D ambiguous. Germline V lookup: CDR1 SEHNR, CDR2 FQNEAQ (reference sequence). The germline V and J ends were trimmed by 6 bases and 5 bases, with 10 bases remaining between them. The CDR3 extends over 12 amino acids. CDR3 protein: CASSLTDYGYTF. The CDR3 DNA reads as TGTGCCAGCAGTCTAACAGATTATGGCTACACCTTC.

This chain links TRBV19 with TRBJ2-7; the D gene is possibly TRBD2 (7 bases). This CDR3 has 15 amino acids. Trimming left V 3 bases short and J 3 bases short, with 15 bases between. Germline CDR1 LNHDA, CDR2 SQIVND (reference sequence). CDR3 residues: CASSIGGAQVYEQYF. The CDR3 nucleotides are TGTGCCAGTAGTATTGGGGGGGCGCAGGTCTACGAGCAGTACTTC.

CDR3 amino acids: CASSLVILTGASEQFF. In DNA form, the CDR3 reads TGTGCCAGCAGCTTAGTGATCCTTACAGGGGCCAGTGAGCAGTTCTTC. The J gene is TRBJ2-1, the V gene TRBV7-2; TRBD1 agrees at 7 bases. This CDR3 is 16 amino acids long. The V gene's germline CDR1 is SGHTA and CDR2 FQGNSA. V lost 1 base, J lost 9 bases, and 12 bases stayed unmatched.